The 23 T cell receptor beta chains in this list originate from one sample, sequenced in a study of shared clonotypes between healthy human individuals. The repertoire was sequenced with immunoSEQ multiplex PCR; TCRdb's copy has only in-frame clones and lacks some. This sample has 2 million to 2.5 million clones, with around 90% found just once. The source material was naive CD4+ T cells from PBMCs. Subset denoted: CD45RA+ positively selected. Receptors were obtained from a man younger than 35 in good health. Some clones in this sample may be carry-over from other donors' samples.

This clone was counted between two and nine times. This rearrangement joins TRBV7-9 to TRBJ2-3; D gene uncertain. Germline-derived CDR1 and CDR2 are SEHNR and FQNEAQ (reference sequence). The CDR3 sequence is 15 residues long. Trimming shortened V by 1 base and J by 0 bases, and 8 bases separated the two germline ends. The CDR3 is CASSLEVGSTDTQYF. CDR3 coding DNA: TGTGCCAGCAGCTTAGAGGTTGGTAGCACAGATACGCAGTATTTT.

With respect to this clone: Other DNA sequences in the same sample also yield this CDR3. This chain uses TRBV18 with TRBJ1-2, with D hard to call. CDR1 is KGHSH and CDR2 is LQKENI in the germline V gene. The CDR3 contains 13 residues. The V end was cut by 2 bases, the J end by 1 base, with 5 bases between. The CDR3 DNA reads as TGTGCCAGCTCACCAGACGGTAACTATGGCTACACCTTC. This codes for CASSPDGNYGYTF.

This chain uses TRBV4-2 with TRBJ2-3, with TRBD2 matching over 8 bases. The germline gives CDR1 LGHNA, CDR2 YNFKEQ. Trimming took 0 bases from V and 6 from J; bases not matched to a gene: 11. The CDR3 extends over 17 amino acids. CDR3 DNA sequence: TGTGCCAGCAGCCAAGAGGCCCTCGGAGCGGGAGTGGATACGCAGTATTTT. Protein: CASSQEALGAGVDTQYF.

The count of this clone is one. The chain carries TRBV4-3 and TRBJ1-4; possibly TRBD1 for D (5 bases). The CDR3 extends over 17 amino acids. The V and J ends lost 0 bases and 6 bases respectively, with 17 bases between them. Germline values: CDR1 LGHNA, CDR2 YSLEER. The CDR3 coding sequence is TGCGCCAGCAGCCAAGATTCCCCCGAGGGGCGCCATGAAAAACTGTTTTTT. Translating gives CASSQDSPEGRHEKLFF.

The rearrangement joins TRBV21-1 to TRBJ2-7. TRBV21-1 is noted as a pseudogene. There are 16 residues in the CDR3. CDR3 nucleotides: TGTGCCAGCAGCAAAGGGCAGGTTAGCATTAACTACGAGCAGTACTTC. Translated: CASSKGQVSINYEQYF.

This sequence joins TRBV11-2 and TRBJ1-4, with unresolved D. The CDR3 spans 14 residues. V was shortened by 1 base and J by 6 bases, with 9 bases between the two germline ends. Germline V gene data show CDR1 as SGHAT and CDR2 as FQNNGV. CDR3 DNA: TGTGCCAGCAGCTTAGTGGTCGGTTATGAAAAACTGTTTTTT. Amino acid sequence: CASSLVVGYEKLFF.

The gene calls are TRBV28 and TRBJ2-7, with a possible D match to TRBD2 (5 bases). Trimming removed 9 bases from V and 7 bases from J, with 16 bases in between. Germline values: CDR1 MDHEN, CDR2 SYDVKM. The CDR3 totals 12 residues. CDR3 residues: CASWTAGGEQYF. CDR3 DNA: TGTGCCAGTTGGACCGCGGGTGGGGAGCAGTACTTC.

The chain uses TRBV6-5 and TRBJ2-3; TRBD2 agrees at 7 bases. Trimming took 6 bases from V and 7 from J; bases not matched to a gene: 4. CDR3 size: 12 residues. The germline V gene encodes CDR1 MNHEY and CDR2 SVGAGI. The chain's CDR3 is CASSSTSYTQYF. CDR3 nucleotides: TGTGCCAGCAGCTCGACTAGCTATACGCAGTATTTT.

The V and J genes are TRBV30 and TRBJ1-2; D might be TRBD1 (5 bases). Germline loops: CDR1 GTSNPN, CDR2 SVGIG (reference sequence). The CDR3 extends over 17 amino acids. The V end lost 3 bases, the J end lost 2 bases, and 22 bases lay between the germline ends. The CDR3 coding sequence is TGTGCCTGGAGAATCCTACAGGATCGGGCGGCGAACTATGGCTACACCTTC. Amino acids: CAWRILQDRAANYGYTF.

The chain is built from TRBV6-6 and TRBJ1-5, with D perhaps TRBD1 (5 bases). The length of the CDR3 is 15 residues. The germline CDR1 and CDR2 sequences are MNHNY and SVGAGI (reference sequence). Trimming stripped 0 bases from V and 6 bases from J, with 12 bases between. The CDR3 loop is CASSYSATVGQPQHF. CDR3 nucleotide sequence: TGTGCCAGCAGTTACTCGGCGACAGTGGGTCAGCCCCAGCATTTT.

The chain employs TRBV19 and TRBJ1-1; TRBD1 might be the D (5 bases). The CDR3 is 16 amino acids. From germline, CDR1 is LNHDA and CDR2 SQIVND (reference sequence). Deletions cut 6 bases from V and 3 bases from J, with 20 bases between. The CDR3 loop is CASSAGTSTEDTEAFF. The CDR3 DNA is TGTGCCAGTAGCGCCGGGACGTCCACTGAGGACACTGAAGCTTTCTTT.

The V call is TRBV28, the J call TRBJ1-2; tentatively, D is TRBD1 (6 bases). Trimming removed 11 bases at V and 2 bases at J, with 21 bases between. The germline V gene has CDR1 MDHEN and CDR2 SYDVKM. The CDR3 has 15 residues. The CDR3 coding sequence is TGTGCCTGCCTTTGGTCCGGGACACCCAACTATGGCTACACCTTC. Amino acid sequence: CACLWSGTPNYGYTF.

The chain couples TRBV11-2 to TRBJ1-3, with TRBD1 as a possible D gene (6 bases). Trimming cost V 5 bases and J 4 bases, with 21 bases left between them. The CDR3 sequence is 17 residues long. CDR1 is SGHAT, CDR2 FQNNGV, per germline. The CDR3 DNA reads TGTGCCAGCAGCCCCCTCTTTCGAGGGGGAGGGGGAAACACCATATATTTT. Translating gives CASSPLFRGGGGNTIYF.

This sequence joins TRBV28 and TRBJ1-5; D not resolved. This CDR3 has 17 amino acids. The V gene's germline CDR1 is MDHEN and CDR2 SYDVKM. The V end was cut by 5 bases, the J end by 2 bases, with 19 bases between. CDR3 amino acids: CASSPKGIRRGNQPQHF. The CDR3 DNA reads TGTGCCAGCAGTCCTAAGGGTATACGACGGGGCAATCAGCCCCAGCATTTT. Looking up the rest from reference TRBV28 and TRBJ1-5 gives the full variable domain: DVKVTQSSRYLVKRTGEKVFLECVQDMDHENMFWYRQDPGLGLRLIYFSYDVKMKEKGDIPEGYSVSREKKERFSLILESASTNQTSMYLCASSPKGIRRGNQPQHFGDGTRLSIL.

The CDR3 loop reads CASSPRGASDTQYF. In DNA, the CDR3 is TGTGCCAGCAGCCCCCGGGGAGCGTCAGATACGCAGTATTTT. The chain carries TRBV11-3 and TRBJ2-3; TRBD2 might be the D (5 bases). The germline V gene has CDR1 SGHNT and CDR2 YENEEA. V lost 5 bases to trimming and J lost 4 bases, with 13 bases between them. CDR3 length: 14 amino acids.

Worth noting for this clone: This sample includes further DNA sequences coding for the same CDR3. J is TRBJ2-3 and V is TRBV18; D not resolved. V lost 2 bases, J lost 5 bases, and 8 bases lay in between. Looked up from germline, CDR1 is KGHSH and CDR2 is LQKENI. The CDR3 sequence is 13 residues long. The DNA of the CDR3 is TGTGCCAGCTCACCATCCCCTGGAGATACGCAGTATTTT. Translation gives CASSPSPGDTQYF.

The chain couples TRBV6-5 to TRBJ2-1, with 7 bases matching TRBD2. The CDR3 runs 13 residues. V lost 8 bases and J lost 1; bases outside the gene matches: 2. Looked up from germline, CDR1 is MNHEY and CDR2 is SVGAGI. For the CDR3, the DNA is TGTGCCAGCCGCGGGAGATCCTACAATGAGCAGTTCTTC. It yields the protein CASRGRSYNEQFF.

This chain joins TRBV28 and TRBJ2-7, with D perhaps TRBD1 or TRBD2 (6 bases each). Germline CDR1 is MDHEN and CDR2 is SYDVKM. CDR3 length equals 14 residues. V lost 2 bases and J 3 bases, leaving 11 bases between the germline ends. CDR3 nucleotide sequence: TGTGCCAGCAGTTTACCGGGGGCCAACTACGAGCAGTACTTC. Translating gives CASSLPGANYEQYF.

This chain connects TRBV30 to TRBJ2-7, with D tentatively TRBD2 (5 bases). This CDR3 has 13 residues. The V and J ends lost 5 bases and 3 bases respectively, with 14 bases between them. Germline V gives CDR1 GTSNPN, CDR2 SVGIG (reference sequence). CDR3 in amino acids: CAWGWERSYEQYF. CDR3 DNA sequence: TGTGCCTGGGGTTGGGAGAGGAGCTACGAGCAGTACTTC.

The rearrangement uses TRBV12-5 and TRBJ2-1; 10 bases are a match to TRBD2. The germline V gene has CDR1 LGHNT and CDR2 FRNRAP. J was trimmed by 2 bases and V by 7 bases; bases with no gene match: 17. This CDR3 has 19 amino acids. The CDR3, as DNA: TGTGCTAGTGCCTCCGGATCTAGCGGGAGCCTTGAGCCCTACAATGAGCAGTTCTTC. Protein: CASASGSSGSLEPYNEQFF.

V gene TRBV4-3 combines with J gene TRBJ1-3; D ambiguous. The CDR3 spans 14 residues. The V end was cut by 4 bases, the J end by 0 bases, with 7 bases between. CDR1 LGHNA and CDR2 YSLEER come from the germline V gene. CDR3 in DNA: TGCGCCAGCAGCCGCGAAGGCTCTGGAAACACCATATATTTT. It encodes CASSREGSGNTIYF.

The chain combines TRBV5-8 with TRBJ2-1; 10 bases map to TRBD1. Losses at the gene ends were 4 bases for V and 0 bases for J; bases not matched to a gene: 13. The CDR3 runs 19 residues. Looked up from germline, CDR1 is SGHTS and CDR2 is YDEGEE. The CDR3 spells CASSRTGGTGLLSYNEQFF. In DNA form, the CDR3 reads TGTGCCAGCAGCAGGACAGGGGGGACAGGACTGCTCTCCTACAATGAGCAGTTCTTC.

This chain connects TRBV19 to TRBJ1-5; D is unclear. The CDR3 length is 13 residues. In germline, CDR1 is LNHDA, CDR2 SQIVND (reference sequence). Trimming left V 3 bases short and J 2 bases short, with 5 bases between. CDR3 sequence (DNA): TGTGCCAGTAGTATTAATGGCAATCAGCCCCAGCATTTT. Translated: CASSINGNQPQHF.